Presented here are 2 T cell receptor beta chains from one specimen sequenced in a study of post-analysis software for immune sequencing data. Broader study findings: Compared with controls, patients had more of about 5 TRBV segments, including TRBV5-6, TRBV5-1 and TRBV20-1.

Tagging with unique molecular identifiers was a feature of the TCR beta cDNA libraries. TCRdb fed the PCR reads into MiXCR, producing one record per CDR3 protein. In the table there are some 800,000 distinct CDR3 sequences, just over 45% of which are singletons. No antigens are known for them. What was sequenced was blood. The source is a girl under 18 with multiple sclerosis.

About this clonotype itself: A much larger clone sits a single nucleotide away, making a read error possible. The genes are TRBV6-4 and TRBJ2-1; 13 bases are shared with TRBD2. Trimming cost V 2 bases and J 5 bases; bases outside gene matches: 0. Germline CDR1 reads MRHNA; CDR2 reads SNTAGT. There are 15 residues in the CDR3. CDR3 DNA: TGTGCCAGCAGTGACGGGACTAGCGGGAACAATGAGCAGTTCTTC. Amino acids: CASSDGTSGNNEQFF.

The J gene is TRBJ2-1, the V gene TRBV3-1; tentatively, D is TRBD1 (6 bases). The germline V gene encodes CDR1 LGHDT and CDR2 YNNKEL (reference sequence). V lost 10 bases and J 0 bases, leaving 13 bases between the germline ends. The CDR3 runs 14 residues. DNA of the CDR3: TGTGCCACAAGGGACACCGCCTCCTACAATGAGCAGTTCTTC. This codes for CATRDTASYNEQFF.